One and the same sample provided the 27 T cell receptor beta chains below, sequenced in a study of T cell repertoires in cytomegalovirus infection. MiXCR was run by TCRdb on the reads, yielding one entry per CDR3 protein. The sample carries fewer than 550,000 distinct CDR3 sequences, approximately 31% recorded once. Sequenced: PBMCs. These receptors all stem from a human donor in good health (CMV status not recorded). Some clones in this sample may be carry-over from other donors' samples.

The chain joins TRBV5-6 to TRBJ1-4, with 9 bases lining up with TRBD1. The V gene's germline CDR1 is SGHDT and CDR2 YYEEEE. With 0 bases clipped from V and 0 bases from J, the junction kept 6 bases outside the gene matches. The CDR3 is 18 residues long. CDR3 loop: CASSLDRGRSATNEKLFF. The CDR3 DNA follows: TGTGCCAGCAGCTTGGACAGGGGGCGATCTGCAACTAATGAAAAACTGTTTTTT.

This clonotype was counted ten times or more. The CDR3 loop is CASSQGAMNTEAFF. The CDR3 DNA is TGTGCCAGCAGTCAGGGGGCGATGAACACTGAAGCTTTCTTT. The chain is built from TRBV6-5 and TRBJ1-1, with 8 bases that match TRBD1. The CDR3 sequence is 14 residues long. Germline V lookup: CDR1 MNHEY, CDR2 SVGAGI. The J segment lost 0 bases and the V segment lost 5 bases, leaving 2 bases of the junction unmatched.

The chain recombines TRBV5-6 with TRBJ2-3; D tentatively fits TRBD1 or TRBD2 (5 bases each). The CDR3 loop spans 13 amino acids. Trimming took 0 bases from V and 8 from J, leaving 10 bases between them. Per the germline V gene, CDR1 is SGHDT and CDR2 is YYEEEE. CDR3 nucleotide sequence: TGTGCCAGCAGCTTGGGAGCTGGGGGTACGCAGTATTTT. Translating it yields CASSLGAGGTQYF.

The rearrangement joins TRBV2 to TRBJ2-7, with a tentative D call TRBD1 (6 bases). CDR3 length: 14 residues. V dropped 6 bases and J dropped 1 base, with 13 bases sitting between them. CDR1 and CDR2 (germline): SNHLY, FYNNEI. This CDR3 reads CASSWQGISYEQYF. The CDR3 DNA reads TGTGCCAGCAGCTGGCAGGGGATTTCCTACGAGCAGTACTTC.

This clonotype was recorded many times. V is TRBV7-2 and J is TRBJ2-1, with a weak D call TRBD1 (6 bases). This CDR3 contains 16 residues. V was cut by 2 bases and J by 6 bases, with 17 bases left in between. Germline-derived CDR1 and CDR2 are SGHTA and FQGNSA. The CDR3 nucleotides read TGTGCCAGCAGCTTAAGGGGGAGAGGAGTCGTCAATGAGCAGTTCTTC. The encoded protein is CASSLRGRGVVNEQFF.

The V call is TRBV6-6, the J call TRBJ2-7; a weak D match, TRBD2 (5 bases). CDR3 length: 13 amino acids. The germline gives CDR1 MNHNY, CDR2 SVGAGI (reference sequence). Trimming pared 0 bases from V and 6 bases from J, leaving 9 bases between. The DNA of the CDR3 is TGTGCCAGCAGTTACTCGAAAGGAGGCGAGCAGTACTTC. Residues: CASSYSKGGEQYF.

This clonotype was detected a few times. The chain joins TRBV24-1 to TRBJ1-5; D call uncertain. Trimming removed 0 bases from V and 0 bases from J, with 2 bases in between. The CDR3 is 14 amino acids. Germline V gene sequence: CDR1 KGHDR, CDR2 SFDVKD. CDR3 loop: CATSDLDSNQPQHF. Written as DNA, the CDR3 is TGTGCCACCAGTGATTTGGATAGCAATCAGCCCCAGCATTTT.

This clonotype was found a few times. The rearrangement joins TRBV4-1 to TRBJ2-1, with 8 bases that match TRBD2. The CDR3 has 15 residues. Unmatched junction bases numbered 9, after V lost 2 bases and J lost 9 bases. From germline, CDR1 is MGHRA and CDR2 YSYEKL. CDR3 nucleotide sequence: TGCGCCAGCAGCCAACTAGCGGGCGCTACATTTGAGCAGTTCTTC. It encodes CASSQLAGATFEQFF.

This clonotype was counted between two and nine times. This chain uses TRBV12-3 or TRBV12-4 with TRBJ1-3; D is uncertain. The CDR3 has 11 residues. The V gene lost 6 bases and the J gene lost 5 bases, with 5 bases spanning the gap. In DNA, the CDR3 is TGTGCCAGCAGGAGAAGAAACACCATATATTTT. This encodes CASRRRNTIYF.

In its sample, this clonotype was seen a few times. The gene calls are TRBV5-4 and TRBJ1-1; D is possibly TRBD1 (6 bases). V was trimmed by 4 bases and J by 1 base, leaving 20 bases between them. The germline V gene encodes CDR1 SGHNT and CDR2 YYREEE (reference sequence). The CDR3 runs to 17 residues. CDR3 protein: CASSPPGPRGANTEAFF. The CDR3 nucleotides read TGTGCCAGCAGCCCTCCGGGTCCCCGGGGGGCGAACACTGAAGCTTTCTTT.

As to this clonotype: This may arise from a read error, as a much more abundant clone is one base away. Likely a read error: the CDR3 ends without its conserved phenylalanine or tryptophan. The V call is TRBV12-3 or TRBV12-4, the J call TRBJ2-2; weak D call: TRBD1 (5 bases). This CDR3 region has 15 residues. The V gene lost 8 bases and the J gene lost 1 base, with 14 bases spanning the gap. CDR3 bases: TGTGCCAGCCGGCCCAGGGCCATGAACACCGGGGAGCTGTTTTGT. Protein sequence: CASRPRAMNTGELFC.

The rearrangement joins TRBV28 to TRBJ2-2, with TRBD1 as a possible D gene (6 bases). Per the germline V gene, CDR1 is MDHEN and CDR2 is SYDVKM. With 8 bases removed from V and 2 bases from J, the gap between germline ends came to 27 bases. The CDR3 length is 19 residues. The CDR3 coding sequence is TGTGCCAGCCAGCAGTTTATGGGGGCCGGGACGTATAACACCGGGGAGCTGTTTTTT. This codes for CASQQFMGAGTYNTGELFF.

This clonotype was seen only a few times. This CDR3 is CASSTVTGVRTEAFF. The CDR3 DNA follows: TGTGCCAGTAGTACCGTGACAGGGGTGCGAACTGAAGCTTTCTTT. The V and J genes are TRBV19 and TRBJ1-1, with 8 nucleotides matching TRBD1. From germline, CDR1 is LNHDA and CDR2 SQIVND (reference sequence). The ends lost 4 bases at V and 5 bases at J; junction bases unmatched: 9. The CDR3 length is 15 residues. The whole variable domain, filled in from reference TRBV19 and TRBJ1-1, reads DGGITQSPKYLFRKEGQNVTLSCEQNLNHDAMYWYRQDPGQGLRLIYYSQIVNDFQKGDIAEGYSVSREKKESFPLTVTSAQKNPTAFYLCASSTVTGVRTEAFFGQGTRLTVV.

In this sample, this clonotype turned up a few times. The V gene is TRBV2, the J gene TRBJ1-1; unclear D gene. Germline loops: CDR1 SNHLY, CDR2 FYNNEI. Trimming took 6 bases from V and 3 from J, leaving 14 bases between them. CDR3 length equals 14 residues. The CDR3: CASSGPPRHTEAFF. The CDR3, as DNA: TGTGCCAGCAGCGGGCCCCCGAGGCACACTGAAGCTTTCTTT.

This clonotype was picked up a small number of times. V is TRBV4-1 and J is TRBJ1-2; 7 bases are a match to TRBD1. The V segment lost 3 bases and the J segment 4 bases; nucleotides outside the gene matches: 8. The CDR3 totals 15 residues. CDR1 MGHRA and CDR2 YSYEKL come from the germline V gene. In DNA form, the CDR3 reads TGCGCCAGCAGCCATGACAGGGCCGAACTCTATGGCTACACCTTC. Translating it yields CASSHDRAELYGYTF.

The gene calls are TRBV20-1 and TRBJ2-5; a weak D match, TRBD2 (5 bases). This CDR3 contains 14 residues. Germline-derived CDR1 and CDR2 are DFQATT and SNEGSKA (reference sequence). V lost 8 bases to trimming and J lost 3 bases, with 19 bases between them. CDR3 nucleotide sequence: TGCAGTCCCCCCCCCCGGGATAATGAAGAGACCCAGTACTTC. Protein: CSPPPRDNEETQYF.

This clonotype has just a few counts. This chain links TRBV11-1 with TRBJ1-1, with D unclear. The CDR3 spans 13 residues. V was pared by 7 bases and J by 1 base, with 10 bases between. Germline V gene data show CDR1 as SGHAT and CDR2 as FQDESV (reference sequence). The CDR3 reads CASTPEGNTEAFF. The CDR3 DNA sequence: TGTGCCAGCACCCCCGAGGGGAACACTGAAGCTTTCTTT. Variable domain in full (rest from reference TRBV11-1 and TRBJ1-1): EAEVAQSPRYKITEKSQAVAFWCDPISGHATLYWYRQILGQGPELLVQFQDESVVDDSQLPKDRFSAERLKGVDSTLKIQPAELGDSAMYLCASTPEGNTEAFFGQGTRLTVV.

The table lists this clonotype with a few counts. The J gene is TRBJ2-5, the V gene TRBV7-2; D gene ambiguous. V was clipped by 1 base and J by 2 bases, with 8 bases between them. This CDR3 spans 14 amino acids. Germline CDR1 SGHTA, CDR2 FQGNSA. Here the CDR3 reads CASSLGPVQETQYF. The CDR3 DNA is TGTGCCAGCAGCTTAGGGCCGGTTCAAGAGACCCAGTACTTC.

This clonotype was picked up many times. This chain links TRBV7-2 with TRBJ1-6; TRBD1 matches 8 bases. Germline CDR1 is SGHTA and CDR2 is FQGNSA. Trimming cost V 5 bases and J 10 bases; bases outside gene matches: 7. The CDR3 totals 14 residues. In DNA form, the CDR3 reads TGTGCCAGCAGCACTCAGGGGGCTGAATCACCCCTCCACTTT. This encodes CASSTQGAESPLHF.

The chain is built from TRBV10-3 and TRBJ2-1; D call uncertain. The CDR3 has 14 residues. V gave up 6 bases and J gave up 4 bases, with 13 bases separating them. The germline gives CDR1 ENHRY, CDR2 SYGVKD. In DNA form, the CDR3 reads TGTGCCATCAGGGCCGAGTGGCCTTACAATGAGCAGTTCTTC. This gives the protein CAIRAEWPYNEQFF.

J is TRBJ2-3 and V is TRBV6-1; TRBD1 or TRBD2 may be the D gene (5 bases each). Trimming removed 6 bases from V and 5 bases from J, with 18 bases in between. The CDR3 runs to 15 residues. Germline V CDR1 and CDR2: MNHNS, SASEGT. DNA for the CDR3: TGTGCCAGCAGCCGGGACGGTCCCGCCGGAGATACGCAGTATTTT. Protein sequence: CASSRDGPAGDTQYF.

Comment on this clonotype: The missing conserved phenylalanine or tryptophan at the end of this CDR3 makes a read error likely. V usage is TRBV28 and J usage is TRBJ2-5; 9 bases map to TRBD1. Germline V gene data show CDR1 as MDHEN and CDR2 as SYDVKM. V was pared by 4 bases and J by 2 bases, with 8 bases of the junction left unmatched. This CDR3 comprises 16 residues. The CDR3 is CASSSNDRGFQETQYL. The CDR3 DNA reads TGTGCCAGCAGTTCTAATGACAGGGGGTTTCAAGAGACCCAGTACTTA.

This clonotype occurred a few times. This rearrangement joins TRBV6-1 to TRBJ1-6, with TRBD1 identical over 8 bases. In germline, CDR1 is MNHNS, CDR2 SASEGT. There are 13 residues in the CDR3. V shed 11 bases, J shed 10 bases, and the junction held 10 bases outside the gene matches. The CDR3 here is CACMDREGSPLHF. The CDR3 nucleotides read TGTGCCTGTATGGACAGGGAAGGATCACCCCTCCACTTT.

The chain couples TRBV4-2 to TRBJ1-1; TRBD1 matches 7 bases. Per germline, CDR1 LGHNA and CDR2 YNFKEQ. After removal of 5 bases from V and 4 bases from J, the junction contained 10 bases not matched to a gene. The CDR3 contains 15 residues. CDR3 DNA sequence: TGTGCCAGCAGCGCCCGACAGGGTAAAGGCACTGAAGCTTTCTTT. It encodes CASSARQGKGTEAFF.

The rearrangement links TRBV5-4 to TRBJ2-5; no clear D. Trimming took off 0 bases at V and 5 bases at J, with 14 bases between the two ends. The CDR3 covers 15 residues. Per the germline V gene, CDR1 is SGHNT and CDR2 is YYREEE (reference sequence). CDR3 amino acids: CASSLATQMGETQYF. DNA for the CDR3: TGTGCCAGCAGCTTGGCGACTCAAATGGGGGAGACCCAGTACTTC. Full variable domain (missing parts from reference TRBV5-4 and TRBJ2-5): ETGVTQSPTHLIKTRGQQVTLRCSSQSGHNTVSWYQQALGQGPQFIFQYYREEENGRGNFPPRFSGLQFPNYSSELNVNALELDDSALYLCASSLATQMGETQYFGPGTRLLVL.

The chain uses TRBV4-1 and TRBJ1-2; D call uncertain. Germline V CDR1 and CDR2: MGHRA, YSYEKL. Trimming removed 0 bases from V and 4 bases from J, with 9 bases in between. The CDR3 totals 14 residues. CDR3 loop: CASSQEQVGYGYTF. The DNA of the CDR3 is TGCGCCAGCAGCCAAGAGCAGGTCGGCTATGGCTACACCTTC.

The chain employs TRBV4-2 and TRBJ2-3, with a possible D match to TRBD2 (5 bases). Trimming took 1 base from V and 0 from J, leaving 8 bases between them. From germline, CDR1 is LGHNA and CDR2 YNFKEQ. The CDR3 runs to 15 residues. The CDR3 DNA sequence: TGTGCCAGCAGCCAAGCAAGCGGTAGCACAGATACGCAGTATTTT. Translating gives CASSQASGSTDTQYF.